The 9 T cell receptor beta chains in this list originate from one sample, sequenced in a study of cytomegalovirus exposure and HLA in healthy donors. The PCR had 60 Vbeta and 13 Jbeta primers. TCRdb's copy holds only in-frame clones and misses some; the assay was immunoSEQ multiplex PCR. The sample lists approximately 90,000 clones; around four fifths were seen once. Sequenced sample: PBMCs. The receptor source for this set is a male donor in good health and CMV-seronegative.

This clone was observed a few times. V and J are TRBV28 and TRBJ2-3; the D gene is possibly TRBD2 (5 bases). CDR1 and CDR2 (germline): MDHEN, SYDVKM. With 6 bases removed from V and 3 bases from J, the gap between germline ends came to 25 bases. The CDR3 has 18 residues. The CDR3, as DNA: TGTGCCAGCAGAAGATTCCAAAGGAAGAGGGAGAAAACAGATACGCAGTATTTT. Its translation is CASRRFQRKREKTDTQYF. Looking up the rest from reference TRBV28 and TRBJ2-3 gives the full variable domain: DVKVTQSSRYLVKRTGEKVFLECVQDMDHENMFWYRQDPGLGLRLIYFSYDVKMKEKGDIPEGYSVSREKKERFSLILESASTNQTSMYLCASRRFQRKREKTDTQYFGPGTRLTVL.

The genes are TRBV19 and TRBJ1-5; TRBD1 is a possible D gene (5 bases). This CDR3 has 14 amino acids. V lost 1 base to trimming and J lost 5 bases, with 9 bases between them. Germline V gene lookup returns CDR1 LNHDA and CDR2 SQIVND (reference sequence). Written as DNA, the CDR3 is TGTGCCAGTAGTATAGGGGGCGGGGATCAGCCCCAGCATTTT. It yields the protein CASSIGGGDQPQHF.

The rearrangement joins TRBV28 to TRBJ2-2; maybe TRBD2 (6 bases). The ends were cut back, 5 bases at V and 8 bases at J, with 15 bases in the middle. The germline CDR1 and CDR2 sequences are MDHEN and SYDVKM. The CDR3 is 14 residues long. The chain's CDR3 is CASSLTGDGGELFF. The CDR3 bases are TGTGCCAGCAGTCTGACGGGGGACGGTGGGGAGCTGTTTTTT.

The chain is built from TRBV4-3 and TRBJ1-2, with unresolved D. The CDR3 has 14 residues. With 1 base removed from V and 4 bases from J, the gap between germline ends came to 10 bases. From germline, CDR1 is LGHNA and CDR2 YSLEER. The CDR3 DNA reads TGCGCCAGCAGCCAAGGGGCCAGATCCTATGGCTACACCTTC. Translating it yields CASSQGARSYGYTF.

This clone was seen only once. This chain links TRBV7-2 with TRBJ1-1; no firm D call. The V end was cut by 3 bases, the J end by 1 base, with 9 bases between. This CDR3 region has 14 residues. Germline lookup yields CDR1 SGHTA and CDR2 FQGNSA. CDR3 residues: CASSLGRSNTEAFF. As DNA, the CDR3 is TGTGCCAGCAGCTTGGGCAGGTCGAACACTGAAGCTTTCTTT.

The chain links TRBV28 to TRBJ2-7; 9 bases line up with TRBD2. CDR1 is MDHEN, CDR2 SYDVKM, per germline. With V trimmed by 10 bases and J by 4 bases, 14 bases remained unmatched. The CDR3 length is 15 residues. The CDR3 loop is CAILGGRASRYEQYF. In DNA, the CDR3 is TGTGCCATCCTTGGCGGGAGGGCTTCCCGATACGAGCAGTACTTC.

CDR3 loop: CASSPRGRTESYGYTF. CDR3 in DNA: TGTGCCAGCAGCCCCAGGGGGAGAACGGAGAGCTATGGCTACACCTTC. The V call is TRBV7-3, the J call TRBJ1-2, with 7 positions matching TRBD1. The V segment lost 5 bases and the J segment 4 bases; nucleotides outside the gene matches: 13. Looked up from germline, CDR1 is SGHTA and CDR2 is FQGTGA. The CDR3 sequence is 16 residues long.

This clone was seen a single time. The chain has TRBV19 and TRBJ2-3, with 11 bases lining up with TRBD2. Germline loops: CDR1 LNHDA, CDR2 SQIVND (reference sequence). J lost 0 bases, V lost 5 bases, and 13 bases had no gene match. The CDR3 is 19 residues long. The CDR3 DNA follows: TGTGCCAGTAGTCCGGCTTATAGCGGGGGGGCCCTTAGCACAGATACGCAGTATTTT. This sequence encodes CASSPAYSGGALSTDTQYF.

The V and J genes are TRBV5-4 and TRBJ1-1, with D uncertain. The CDR3 is 15 residues long. Germline CDR1 and CDR2: SGHNT and YYREEE (reference sequence). V gave up 4 bases and J gave up 5 bases, with 18 bases separating them. CDR3: CASSPQTPTWTEAFF. CDR3 nucleotides: TGTGCCAGCAGCCCTCAGACACCGACGTGGACTGAAGCTTTCTTT.